Included here is one T cell receptor (beta chain) sequence, with context. Its target is not known. These data belong to a study of a mutant IDH1 vaccine in newly diagnosed glioma. Across the study: With temozolomide cycles, or 4-6 weeks after radiotherapy alone, vaccination was started. Patients were pretreated with radiotherapy, temozolomide, or both, mostly both.

The CDR3 is 14 residues long. CDR1 and CDR2 from the germline V gene are LNHDA and SQIVND (reference sequence). The ends were cut back, 4 bases at V and 0 bases at J, with 6 bases in the middle. Study-wide findings and caveats: Seemingly, pseudoprogression had no relation to changes in the top peripheral T cell clonotypes.

Time point here: week 35, safety follow-up. Every vaccination contained 300 ug of the mutant IDH1 20-mer peptide and was paired with topical imiquimod. Clones were sequenced by immunoSEQ multiplex PCR, and TCRdb holds only the in-frame ones, with some missing. Here the sample spans around 52,000 clones, roughly four fifths being singletons. Sequencing used PBMCs, obtained from a glioma patient whose treatment included an IDH1 peptide vaccine. The V gene is TRBV19, the J gene TRBJ1-4; D remains ambiguous. The sequence derives from a man aged 40-50 years with glioma. CDR3: CASSTGSTNEKLFF. CDR3 bases: TGTGCCAGTAGTACGGGGTCAACTAATGAAAAACTGTTTTTT.